The TCR beta chain under discussion was sequenced for a study of T cell repertoires in breast cancer. The study's findings and limits: Shared TCRs favored TRBV7, possibly from tumor recognition or primer mispriming. Shared TCRs had various nucleotide encodings, suggesting antigen-based selection and expansion.

This CDR3 contains 14 residues. Trimming took off 2 bases at V and 5 bases at J, with 10 bases between the two ends. Germline-derived CDR1 and CDR2 are MNHNY and SVGAGI (reference sequence). Turning to this clonotype: Its antigen is unknown.

Unpaired genes were suppressed by blocking oligonucleotides during a second nested PCR. Each CDR3 protein gets one entry after TCRdb re-called the emulsion pairing reads with MiXCR. The sample has roughly 39,000 distinct CDR3 sequences, around 45% seen once. An expanded emulsion RT-PCR with primers for all TCR V genes paired CD8+ T cell chains. The rearrangement links TRBV6-6 to TRBJ2-1, with unresolved D. The sample was CD8+ T cells. This receptor was taken from a pool of human donors with breast cancer or a healthy control (not recorded which). The CDR3 region is CASSYNSYDNEQFF. CDR3 bases: TGTGCCAGCAGTTACAACAGTTACGACAATGAGCAGTTCTTC.